A selection of T cell receptor beta chains follows, all from one sample in a study of technical replicates of blood from four donors. Measured with immunoSEQ multiplex PCR; TCRdb has only the in-frame clones, and not every one. The repertoire has 87,000 or so clones, 92% of them found once; the top ten carry more than 0.25%. Sequencing was done on a sample of T cells isolated from PBMCs. These receptors were obtained from a human donor in good health. The CDR3 runs from the conserved cysteine through the conserved F or W. Each record gives: J gene, V gene, D gene, clone size, CDR3 DNA, CDR3 protein. D genes are given only for firm matches. Where a row states a size, it is once, few, many or the class of an expanded clone; other rows omit it.

TRBJ2-7 TRBV10-1 . . TGCGCCAGCAGTGGGGATGGGGCGATGCAGTACTTC CASSGDGAMQYF
TRBJ2-3 TRBV2 TRBD2 once TGTGCCAGCGGGGGACTAGCGGGGCGGACTAGCACAGATACGCAGTATTTT CASGGLAGRTSTDTQYF
TRBJ1-1 TRBV29-1 TRBD1 . TGCAGCGTTGCCTCGGGACAGGGTTCTTTCTTT CSVASGQGSFF
TRBJ1-2 TRBV4-1 . . TGCGCCAGCAGCAAACAGGGTGACTATGGCTACACCTTC CASSKQGDYGYTF
TRBJ2-1 TRBV18 TRBD2 . TGTGCCAGCTCACCCGGATATACTAGCGGGAGGGACGTAAGCTCCTACAATGAGCAGTTCTTC CASSPGYTSGRDVSSYNEQFF
TRBJ2-4 TRBV21-1 . . TGTGCCAGCAGCCCAGGGCGGAGCTTGGGATTCCTAACCAAAAACATTCAGTACTTC CASSPGRSLGFLTKNIQYF
TRBJ2-7 TRBV5-1 TRBD1 . TGCGCCAGCACCCCGGCCGGGACAGGGATTTACGAGCAGTACTTC CASTPAGTGIYEQYF
TRBJ1-1 TRBV30 . . TGTGCCTGGAGGCCCAGGGACAATGGAAGGGCTGAAGCTTTCTTT CAWRPRDNGRAEAFF
TRBJ2-5 TRBV7-9 TRBD2 . TGTGCCAGCGTTAGCGGGAGGGCCCGGGAGACCCAGTACTTC CASVSGRARETQYF
TRBJ1-5 TRBV5-4 TRBD1 . TGTGCCAGCAGCCCCGACAGGGGTCAGCCCCAGCATTTT CASSPDRGQPQHF
TRBJ2-1 TRBV2 TRBD1 . TGTGCCAGCAGAACTGGACAGGGGGCTATCAGTGAGCAGTTCTTC CASRTGQGAISEQFF
TRBJ2-7 TRBV14 TRBD1 . TGTGCCAGCAGCCAAGGAACCGGGACAGCCTCCTACGAGCAGTACTTC CASSQGTGTASYEQYF
TRBJ1-1 TRBV2 TRBD1 . TGTGCCAGCATCCTTACAGGGGGCCTCACTGAAGCTTTCTTT CASILTGGLTEAFF
TRBJ2-5 TRBV10-3 . . TGTGCCATCAGTGAGTCCGACAGGAGACAAGAGACCCAGTACTTC CAISESDRRQETQYF
TRBJ2-5 TRBV5-1 TRBD2 . TGCGCCAGCAGCGGGGGGGGACCCGGAGAGACCCAGTACTTC CASSGGGPGETQYF
TRBJ1-2 TRBV5-6 TRBD1 . TGTGCCAGCAGCTCGGACAGGCGGCGGGGCTACACCTTC CASSSDRRRGYTF
TRBJ2-1 TRBV15 . . TGTGCCACCAGCAGAGGGGGTCAAGTAAGGGGTGATGAGCAGTTCTTC CATSRGGQVRGDEQFF
TRBJ1-4 TRBV6-5 . once TGTGCCAGCAGTTACATAGGAGCGCTCAATGAAAAACTGTTTTTT CASSYIGALNEKLFF
TRBJ2-7 TRBV21-1 . . TGTGCCAGCAGCAAAGAGTGGGGGCTAAGGAACGAGCAGTACTTC CASSKEWGLRNEQYF
TRBJ2-6 TRBV28 TRBD2 . TGTGCCAGCAGCTTACTCCAGGGGGGCGGACTAGCGGGAGGGCCGAAGGGGGCCAACGTCCTGACTTTC CASSLLQGGGLAGGPKGANVLTF
TRBJ2-2 TRBV4-1 TRBD2 . TGCGCCAGCAGCCAACTTTATAGCGGGGTGGGTACCGGGGAGCTGTTTTTT CASSQLYSGVGTGELFF
TRBJ2-1 TRBV15 . . TGTGCCACCTACCAACAGGGAGTTCACTCCGGTGGTGAGCAGTTCTTC CATYQQGVHSGGEQFF
TRBJ1-2 TRBV7-9 TRBD1 . TGTGCCAGCAGCTTAGTGGGGCAGACAGGGGCGTATGGCTACACCTTC CASSLVGQTGAYGYTF
TRBJ2-7 TRBV7-9 TRBD2 . TGTGCCAGCAGCGTGAGCGGGGGCCGTACCTACGAGCAGTACTTC CASSVSGGRTYEQYF
TRBJ1-5 TRBV6-1 TRBD1 . TGTGCCAGCCGGACAGGGGGGCAAAATCAGCCCCAGCATTTT CASRTGGQNQPQHF